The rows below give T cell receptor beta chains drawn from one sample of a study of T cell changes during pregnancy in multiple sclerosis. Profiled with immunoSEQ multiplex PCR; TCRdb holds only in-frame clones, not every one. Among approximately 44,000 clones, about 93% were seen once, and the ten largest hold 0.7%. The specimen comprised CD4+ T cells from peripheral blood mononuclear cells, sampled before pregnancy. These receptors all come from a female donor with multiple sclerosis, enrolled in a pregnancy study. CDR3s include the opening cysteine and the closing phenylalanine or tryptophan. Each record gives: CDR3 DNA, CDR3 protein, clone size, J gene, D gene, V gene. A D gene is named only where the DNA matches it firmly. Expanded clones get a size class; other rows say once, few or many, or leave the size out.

DNA: TGTGCCAGCAGCGCGAGCGCAGCTGGGGCCAACGTCCTGACTTTC
CDR3: CASSASAAGANVLTF
size: .
J: TRBJ2-6
D: .
V: TRBV7-6

DNA: TGTGCCAGCAGCAGACAGGGGAACGACGAGCAGTACTTC
CDR3: CASSRQGNDEQYF
size: .
J: TRBJ2-7
D: TRBD1
V: TRBV5-4

DNA: TGTGCCAGCAGCTTGGGATCAGGGTTCTCCTACGAGCAGTACTTC
CDR3: CASSLGSGFSYEQYF
size: .
J: TRBJ2-7
D: .
V: TRBV11-2

DNA: TGTGCCAGCAGGTCGGGACTTCAGTACAATGAGCAGTTCTTC
CDR3: CASRSGLQYNEQFF
size: .
J: TRBJ2-1
D: .
V: TRBV2

DNA: TGTGCCAGCAGCTCCGACAGGGGGGGCACAGATACGCAGTATTTT
CDR3: CASSSDRGGTDTQYF
size: .
J: TRBJ2-3
D: TRBD1
V: TRBV7-8

DNA: TGCGCCAGCAGCCGGGGTGGGCTTAATGAAAAACTGTTTTTT
CDR3: CASSRGGLNEKLFF
size: .
J: TRBJ1-4
D: .
V: TRBV5-1

DNA: TGTGCCAGCAGTGACGGGACTAGCGGGAGGGGCAATGAGCAGTTCTTC
CDR3: CASSDGTSGRGNEQFF
size: .
J: TRBJ2-1
D: TRBD2
V: TRBV6-1

DNA: TGTGCCAGCAGCTCGGGCGGGGAGCTGTTTTTT
CDR3: CASSSGGELFF
size: .
J: TRBJ2-2
D: .
V: TRBV7-3

DNA: TGCGCCAGCAGCTTGTCCGGGACAGATATAAACTATGGCTACACCTTC
CDR3: CASSLSGTDINYGYTF
size: .
J: TRBJ1-2
D: TRBD1
V: TRBV5-1

DNA: TGTGCCAGCAGCCCAGGGTTGCTCATGAACACTGAAGCTTTCTTT
CDR3: CASSPGLLMNTEAFF
size: few
J: TRBJ1-1
D: .
V: TRBV11-2

DNA: TGTGCCTGGAGTAGAGGGGAGGGGAGCTACGAGCAGTACTTC
CDR3: CAWSRGEGSYEQYF
size: .
J: TRBJ2-7
D: TRBD2
V: TRBV30

DNA: TGCAGCGTTGACCGAGGAGGAAACACCATATATTTT
CDR3: CSVDRGGNTIYF
size: .
J: TRBJ1-3
D: .
V: TRBV29-1

DNA: TGTGCCAGCAGGCCGGACAGGGATTTAACTAATGAAAAACTGTTTTTT
CDR3: CASRPDRDLTNEKLFF
size: .
J: TRBJ1-4
D: TRBD1
V: TRBV27

DNA: TGTGCCAGCAGTCAACGGCTAGCGGGGGGATACAATGAGCAGTTCTTC
CDR3: CASSQRLAGGYNEQFF
size: .
J: TRBJ2-1
D: TRBD2
V: TRBV25-1

DNA: TGTGCCAGCAGTGATAGGACTAGCGGGGGGGCCTTGTCCTACAATGAGCAGTTCTTC
CDR3: CASSDRTSGGALSYNEQFF
size: .
J: TRBJ2-1
D: TRBD2
V: TRBV2

DNA: TGTGCCAGCAGCCAAGATCGGGGGGTGAGCACCGGGGAGCTGTTTTTT
CDR3: CASSQDRGVSTGELFF
size: .
J: TRBJ2-2
D: TRBD2
V: TRBV4-2

DNA: TGTGCCAGCAGTCTGGAGCCGGGACAGGGAAGCGAGCAGTACTTC
CDR3: CASSLEPGQGSEQYF
size: once
J: TRBJ2-7
D: TRBD1
V: TRBV2

DNA: TGTGCCAGCTCACCAGAGGCGCGTTACAATGAGCAGTTCTTC
CDR3: CASSPEARYNEQFF
size: .
J: TRBJ2-1
D: .
V: TRBV18

DNA: TGTGCCAGCAGTCCCGTGAGATATCAGCCCCAGCATTTT
CDR3: CASSPVRYQPQHF
size: once
J: TRBJ1-5
D: .
V: TRBV6-5

DNA: TGTGCCAGCAGTTCGCTACAGGGAACTCAGCCCCAGCATTTT
CDR3: CASSSLQGTQPQHF
size: few
J: TRBJ1-5
D: .
V: TRBV28

DNA: TGCGCCAGCAGCCTCGCCCCTTTAACTAGCACAGATACGCAGTATTTT
CDR3: CASSLAPLTSTDTQYF
size: once
J: TRBJ2-3
D: .
V: TRBV5-1

DNA: TGTGCCAGCAGTTTAAATAAAGGGAGGTATGGCTACACCTTC
CDR3: CASSLNKGRYGYTF
size: .
J: TRBJ1-2
D: .
V: TRBV28

DNA: TGCGCCAGCAGCGGCGGACTAGCGGGGGGTGGAGAGACCCAGTACTTC
CDR3: CASSGGLAGGGETQYF
size: .
J: TRBJ2-5
D: TRBD2
V: TRBV5-1

DNA: TGTGCCATCGGGGGGTTAGGGGCTGGCACTGAAGCTTTCTTT
CDR3: CAIGGLGAGTEAFF
size: .
J: TRBJ1-1
D: .
V: TRBV10-3

DNA: TGTGCCAGCAGTGACACATCGGGGGGGAGTAATGAGCAGTTCTTC
CDR3: CASSDTSGGSNEQFF
size: .
J: TRBJ2-1
D: TRBD2
V: TRBV2

DNA: TGTGCCAGCAGCGGCCGACAGGGTCGGGAGACCCAGTACTTC
CDR3: CASSGRQGRETQYF
size: .
J: TRBJ2-5
D: TRBD1
V: TRBV9

DNA: TGTGCCAGCAGCCCTGGACAGGCCCGGGGTGGCTACACCTTC
CDR3: CASSPGQARGGYTF
size: few
J: TRBJ1-2
D: TRBD1
V: TRBV7-2

DNA: TGTGCCAGCAGCCTTGGCGGTGACTATGGCTACACCTTC
CDR3: CASSLGGDYGYTF
size: few
J: TRBJ1-2
D: .
V: TRBV2

DNA: TGTGCCAGCAGCTTAACAGGAGGACTAGCGGCCCACAATGAGCAGTTCTTC
CDR3: CASSLTGGLAAHNEQFF
size: .
J: TRBJ2-1
D: TRBD2
V: TRBV7-3

DNA: TGTGCCAGTAGTTTGTCCGGGAACTATGGCTACACCTTC
CDR3: CASSLSGNYGYTF
size: .
J: TRBJ1-2
D: .
V: TRBV19

DNA: TGTGCCAGCAGGGGGTATGGGACAGACTACGAGCAGTACTTC
CDR3: CASRGYGTDYEQYF
size: .
J: TRBJ2-7
D: TRBD1
V: TRBV5-4

DNA: TGCGCCAGCAGCTTGGGATCAGGGATCTCTGTGCGGCAAGAGACCCAGTACTTC
CDR3: CASSLGSGISVRQETQYF
size: .
J: TRBJ2-5
D: .
V: TRBV5-1

DNA: TGTGCCAGCAGCATAGTCCCCGGGACTAGCGGGTCAGTCCTGACTTTC
CDR3: CASSIVPGTSGSVLTF
size: once
J: TRBJ2-6
D: TRBD2
V: TRBV28

DNA: TGTGCCAGCAGCGTGGGGCTAGCGGGATGGGCCGGGGGCTACGAGCAGTACTTC
CDR3: CASSVGLAGWAGGYEQYF
size: .
J: TRBJ2-7
D: TRBD2
V: TRBV7-9

DNA: TGTGCCAGCAGTGAATCCCCAGGGGGCGCCGTGGAGACCCAGTACTTC
CDR3: CASSESPGGAVETQYF
size: .
J: TRBJ2-5
D: TRBD1
V: TRBV6-1

DNA: TGTGCCAGCAGCTTACTCCCAGGGGGCAACTATGGCTACACCTTC
CDR3: CASSLLPGGNYGYTF
size: once
J: TRBJ1-2
D: TRBD1
V: TRBV7-2

DNA: TGTGCCAGCAGCCCCTCCACGGGGAGGGACCATCAGCCCCAGCATTTT
CDR3: CASSPSTGRDHQPQHF
size: .
J: TRBJ1-5
D: .
V: TRBV4-2

DNA: TGTGCCAGCAGCCCGTATTTACAGGGGGGCTTCCTACTTTACGAGCAGTACTTC
CDR3: CASSPYLQGGFLLYEQYF
size: .
J: TRBJ2-7
D: TRBD1
V: TRBV5-8

DNA: TGCAGCGTTGATAGACAGACCGGGGAGCTGTTTTTT
CDR3: CSVDRQTGELFF
size: .
J: TRBJ2-2
D: .
V: TRBV29-1

DNA: TGCAGCGTTGAAGATAGGGAGGGCGGCCGCTATGGCTACACCTTC
CDR3: CSVEDREGGRYGYTF
size: .
J: TRBJ1-2
D: .
V: TRBV29-1

DNA: TGTGCCAGCAGACCCACAGTCACCGGGGAGCTGTTTTTT
CDR3: CASRPTVTGELFF
size: .
J: TRBJ2-2
D: .
V: TRBV28

DNA: TGTGCTAGTGGTTTGGTACTTGGGACAGGGGGTCTCTCTGAGCAGTTCTTC
CDR3: CASGLVLGTGGLSEQFF
size: .
J: TRBJ2-1
D: TRBD1
V: TRBV12-5

DNA: TGTGCCAGCAGTAGGGACAGGGTCTATGGCTACACCTTC
CDR3: CASSRDRVYGYTF
size: .
J: TRBJ1-2
D: TRBD1
V: TRBV28

DNA: TGTGCCAGCAGTTTGGGGGGAGCGGGGACCCCCAACGAGCAGTACTTC
CDR3: CASSLGGAGTPNEQYF
size: .
J: TRBJ2-7
D: TRBD2
V: TRBV6-5

DNA: TGCGCCAGCAGCTACCTGGTGGGCCGAGCCTACGAGCAGTACTTC
CDR3: CASSYLVGRAYEQYF
size: .
J: TRBJ2-7
D: .
V: TRBV4-1